The clone carrying this TCR beta chain has more than one count but fewer than ten. Its cognate antigen is unknown. The library was built from roughly 400 ng RNA with molecular barcoded adaptors for alpha/delta and beta/gamma chains. MiXCR, run by TCRdb on the reads, gives a single entry per CDR3 protein. Here the sample spans about 19,000 distinct CDR3 sequences, around 21% being singletons. Every patient had bone marrow sampled while the disease was active. Germline-derived CDR1 and CDR2 are MDHEN and SYDVKM. CDR3 size: 16 residues. After removal of 5 bases from V and 3 bases from J, the junction contained 6 bases not matched to a gene. The data were obtained in a study of read filtering for tumor transcriptome and immune sequencing. Broader study findings: Dropping single-read clonotypes raised IR-seq and RNA-seq shared-clonotype correlation. Single-read clonotypes: 80% to 90% of IR-seq clonotypes (roughly 4% of reads), about 75% of RNA-seq clonotypes (nearly 45% of reads).

Source material: a population of CD138-negative cells sorted from bone marrow. This clonotype was obtained from a donor at least 40 years old with multiple myeloma. The rearrangement links TRBV28 to TRBJ2-2, with 10 bases that match TRBD2. The CDR3 sequence: CASSGSGRADTGELFF. The CDR3 DNA reads as TGTGCCAGCAGTGGGAGCGGGAGGGCCGACACCGGGGAGCTGTTTTTT.